Presented here are 15 T cell receptor beta chains from one specimen sequenced in a study of T cells in Graves' hyperthyroidism and ophthalmopathy (dated by TCRdb to about 2019). Library creation used multiplex PCR. Sequencing used an Illumina HiSeq 2000. The TCR beta CDR3 regions were amplified from RNA transcripts. For the first round of RT-PCR on the TCR CDR3, the HTBI primer set was used together with the Qiagen OneStep RT-PCR kit. Starting from the raw public reads, TCRdb applied fastp trimming at Q25, assembled clones with MiXCR and retained in-frame beta chains. For every CDR3 protein sequence, its rows merge into one entry that carries the most common genes and DNA. Within this sample are about 300,000 distinct CDR3 sequences, with less than 30% of them counted one time only. Around 30% of the sample is held by the ten biggest clonotypes. The source material was blood. All receptors come from a man in his forties or fifties with Graves' hyperthyroidism that later progressed to Graves' ophthalmopathy.

The chain carries TRBV7-2 and TRBJ2-7; D unclear. Trimming took 6 bases from V and 2 from J, leaving 11 bases between them. The CDR3 has 13 residues. CDR1 and CDR2 from the germline V gene are SGHTA and FQGNSA. The CDR3 bases are TGTGCCAGCAGATTGGACCAGGCCTACGAGCAGTACTTC. Translating gives CASRLDQAYEQYF.

This clonotype was recorded at least ten times. The chain recombines TRBV5-1 with TRBJ2-2; 7 nucleotides match TRBD2. The junction had 10 bases not matched to a gene; V was cut back by 4 bases and J by 4 bases. Germline values: CDR1 SGHRS, CDR2 YFSETQ. This CDR3 has 16 residues. The chain's CDR3 is CASSPRTSLATGELFF. The CDR3 nucleotides read TGCGCCAGCAGCCCGAGGACTAGTTTAGCCACCGGGGAGCTGTTTTTT.

This clonotype was observed many times. V is TRBV18 and J is TRBJ1-2; D perhaps matches TRBD1 (6 bases). Germline V gene data show CDR1 as KGHSH and CDR2 as LQKENI. The V and J ends lost 2 bases and 2 bases respectively, with 9 bases between them. The CDR3 is made up of 14 amino acids. In nucleotides, the CDR3 is TGTGCCAGCTCACCAAGGACAGAAAACTATGGCTACACCTTC. Amino acid sequence: CASSPRTENYGYTF.

Many counts were recorded for this clonotype. The CDR3 loop is CSAILTGAYEQYF. The CDR3, as DNA: TGCAGCGCCATCCTTACAGGGGCCTACGAGCAGTACTTC. The chain uses TRBV29-1 and TRBJ2-7; 7 bases line up with TRBD1. Germline lookup yields CDR1 SQVTM and CDR2 ANQGSEA. CDR3 length: 13 residues. Trimming at V came to 7 bases and at J to 2 bases, leaving 8 bases not matched to a gene.

This clonotype was detected many times. The chain joins TRBV12-3 or TRBV12-4 to TRBJ1-2; D is ambiguous. The CDR3 is 10 residues long. V lost 6 bases to trimming and J lost 9 bases, with 8 bases between them. The CDR3 protein is CASSRSSYTF. CDR3 DNA: TGTGCCAGCAGCCGTTCGAGCTACACCTTC.

The chain has TRBV19 and TRBJ2-4, with 7 bases identical to TRBD2. CDR1 is LNHDA, CDR2 SQIVND, per germline (reference sequence). The CDR3 has 17 residues. The junction had 13 bases not matched to a gene; V was cut back by 2 bases and J by 6 bases. CDR3 amino acids: CASSIKRLALSGNIQYF. In nucleotides, the CDR3 is TGTGCCAGTAGTATAAAGCGACTAGCCCTGTCCGGAAACATTCAGTACTTC.

This clonotype was counted many times. The chain couples TRBV11-2 to TRBJ2-3, with TRBD2 identical over 12 bases. Per the germline V gene, CDR1 is SGHAT and CDR2 is FQNNGV. Trimming took 0 bases from V and 4 from J; bases not matched to a gene: 5. This CDR3 has 17 residues. DNA of the CDR3: TGTGCCAGCAGCTTAGAACTACTAGCGGGAGGACCAGATACGCAGTATTTT. As protein: CASSLELLAGGPDTQYF.

The chain joins TRBV20-1 to TRBJ2-7; 13 bases are shared with TRBD2. J gave up 2 bases and V 5 bases, and 0 bases lay outside the gene matches. Germline values: CDR1 DFQATT, CDR2 SNEGSKA (reference sequence). This CDR3 has 13 residues. CDR3 DNA sequence: TGCAGTGCTGGGACTAGCGGGGCCTACGAGCAGTACTTC. This encodes CSAGTSGAYEQYF.

This clonotype was recorded at least ten times. The chain links TRBV6-5 to TRBJ1-2, with D perhaps TRBD1 (6 bases). Trimming stripped 6 bases from V and 0 bases from J, with 14 bases between. Germline lookup yields CDR1 MNHEY and CDR2 SVGAGI. CDR3 length: 15 residues. This CDR3 is CASRYGTFSNYGYTF. Written as DNA, the CDR3 is TGTGCCAGCAGATACGGGACATTCTCTAACTATGGCTACACCTTC.

This clonotype was seen ten or more times. This chain joins TRBV20-1 and TRBJ1-5; weak D call: TRBD1 (6 bases). The CDR3 spans 18 residues. V lost 0 bases and J lost 6, with 24 bases in between. The V gene's germline CDR1 is DFQATT and CDR2 SNEGSKA (reference sequence). CDR3 residues: CSARDPGISVGGAQPQHF. The CDR3 DNA sequence: TGCAGTGCTAGAGATCCAGGGATAAGTGTAGGGGGGGCTCAGCCCCAGCATTTT.

The J gene is TRBJ1-5, the V gene TRBV11-2; possibly TRBD1 for D (5 bases). Germline CDR1 SGHAT, CDR2 FQNNGV. The CDR3 has 13 residues. V was pared by 4 bases and J by 6 bases, with 10 bases between. In DNA form, the CDR3 reads TGTGCCAGCAGCTCAATGAGGGGTCAGCCCCAGCATTTT. Residues: CASSSMRGQPQHF.

This clonotype was detected many times. The chain is built from TRBV3-1 and TRBJ1-2; D not certain. The CDR3 contains 12 residues. Germline CDR1 is LGHDT and CDR2 is YNNKEL (reference sequence). Trimming shortened V by 0 bases and J by 3 bases, and 2 bases separated the two germline ends. The DNA of the CDR3 is TGTGCCAGCAGCCAAGATGACTATGGCTACACCTTC. It translates to CASSQDDYGYTF.

This clonotype was seen ten or more times. The chain carries TRBV11-2 and TRBJ2-7; D perhaps matches TRBD2 (5 bases). The CDR3 is 15 amino acids. Trimming pared 4 bases from V and 0 bases from J, leaving 13 bases between. Germline V lookup: CDR1 SGHAT, CDR2 FQNNGV. The CDR3 nucleotides are TGTGCCAGCAGCTCCGGACTGAGCCTCTCCTACGAGCAGTACTTC. This codes for CASSSGLSLSYEQYF.

V usage is TRBV6-2 or TRBV6-3 and J usage is TRBJ2-7; 13 positions match TRBD2. The CDR3 runs to 18 residues. Germline CDR1 is MNHEY and CDR2 is SVGEGT. J lost 5 bases, V lost 1 base, and 11 bases had no gene match. The DNA of the CDR3 is TGTGCCAGCAGTTACTTGGTCCGCCGTGGGACTAGCGGGAACGAGCAGTACTTC. It translates to CASSYLVRRGTSGNEQYF.

In its sample, this clonotype was seen many times. The rearrangement links TRBV11-1 to TRBJ2-4; D possibly corresponds to TRBD2 (6 bases). V gave up 0 bases and J gave up 0 bases, with 15 bases separating them. The CDR3 spans 18 residues. Germline V gives CDR1 SGHAT, CDR2 FQDESV (reference sequence). This chain's CDR3 is CASSLAGTYPIAKNIQYF. The DNA of the CDR3 is TGTGCCAGCAGCTTAGCGGGGACTTACCCGATAGCCAAAAACATTCAGTACTTC.